This T cell receptor (beta chain) was captured in a study of cytomegalovirus exposure and HLA in healthy donors (dated by TCRdb to about 2017). For the wider study: In an earlier analysis of 450 to 750 of the donors, under 300 Gb of sequence data and approximately 120 million unique TCR beta sequences from about 179 million T cells were reported. An early release covering 550 to 700 HLA-typed donors comprised about 300 gigabases of sequencing data and roughly 85 million unique TCR sequences. Of the approximately 400 genotyped donors, roughly 80% were placed in the genetic ancestry cluster associated with self-reported Caucasian donors. The aim of the study was to test whether cataloging public T cell receptors could identify signatures of past pathogen exposure. The T cell repertoires of some 700 subjects were profiled by immunosequencing and related to cytomegalovirus serostatus. In addition to the first cohort of approximately 650 subjects, a separate validation cohort of 120 different subjects was used. To predict cytomegalovirus infection status, the study brought together high-throughput TCR immunosequencing, statistical association of individual TCRs with disease status, and machine learning. A later analysis re-analyzed previously published TCR beta repertoires from about 730 donors and added high-resolution HLA genotyping to study TCR occurrence patterns. In the later analysis, no new phenotypic data were used to find candidate immune exposures; instead, reliance was placed on TCR beta sequences and their occurrence across donors. An earlier analysis of some 500 of the donors used high-throughput TCR beta sequencing to judge whether each TCR beta V gene segment behaved as functional or pseudogenic. Donor age, sex, ethnicity and CMV serostatus were compiled alongside the repertoire data. In a later genetic analysis, genome-wide SNP genotypes for about three fifths of the 666 donors were used, and that subset was treated as a discovery cohort. Every repertoire in the discovery cohort had been generated on one and the same sequencing platform. Both class I and class II loci were covered by HLA typing, at four-digit resolution. The number of typed donors differed by locus: roughly 620-630 for A, B, C, DRB1 and DQB1; some 540 for DQA1; 606 for DPA1; and about 450 for DPB1. About five DR-DQ haplotypes were treated as single units for association and clustering because of strong linkage in the cohort. On average, around 240,000 unique TCR beta nucleotide sequences were sequenced per donor among some 420 genotyped donors of the cohort, with roughly 19% of those sequences being non-productive. On the study overall, not on this receptor specifically: A group of highly shared sequence variants was considered likely to be a technical artifact of the sequencing pipeline. In a later genetic analysis, a missense DCLRE1C variant was associated with V-gene and J-gene trimming of TCR beta chains, and the association was replicated in an independent cohort. The study listed 150 to 200 TCR beta chains as associated with cytomegalovirus. Cytomegalovirus status was reported to be diagnosed by the classifier with high specificity and sensitivity in both the original and validation cohorts. In vitro tests confirmed that three of the cytomegalovirus-associated TCR beta chains recognize cytomegalovirus antigens. In a later analysis, several top co-occurrence clusters were reported to appear linked to parvovirus B19, influenza, CMV and Epstein-Barr virus. Linkage disequilibrium might explain the correlated functional status among segregating V segments, but an unknown experimental factor could not be excluded. Compared with the 666-donor mean, donors in an Asian-associated ancestry cluster had fewer N-insertions in productive TCRs, according to a later genetic analysis. Because HLA typing was unavailable for some donors at each locus, only the typed subset was used in association tests. The only immune exposure information available for the cohort was CMV serostatus. Most TCR sequences were observed very rarely across donors, whereas some public TCRs were present in many individuals. In a later analysis, HLA-associated TCR beta chains were found to be more clonally expanded and to have lower generation probabilities than equally common non-associated chains. Specific HLA alleles were associated with 15,000 to 20,000 TCR beta sequences at a false discovery rate of 0.05 in a later analysis. The cohort was sequenced for TCR beta chains only, and without alpha or paired-chain data the features that could be detected were limited. It was suggested by the authors that the approach could potentially be generalized to other disease states and immunological phenotypes. Assigning TCR associations to individual alleles was difficult when HLA alleles, especially DR and DQ, strongly co-occurred. A further reported finding was that TCR beta sequences accurately predicted the HLA-A and HLA-B alleles for most subjects in the first cohort. Roughly uniform sequencing depth across donors was assumed in presence/absence analyses, although this assumption may not hold. A later analysis found that TCR association rates varied across HLA loci, with DRB1 alleles showing the most associated TCRs and HLA-C alleles the fewest. Because counts were too low, more than 15 rarely observed V segments, including chromosome 9 orphons, were excluded from the earlier analysis of some 590 of the donors. According to a later analysis, most CMV-associated TCR beta chains appeared to be HLA-restricted, and the HLA associations seemed to be driven largely by CMV exposure. An earlier analysis of approximately 530 of the donors showed that most TCR beta V segments appeared in productive rearrangements either about 87% or about 30% of the time, which broadly matched IMGT annotations.

About this clone: The specificity of this receptor is unknown. Within one base of it there is no much larger clone, and no base qualities were kept.

The cohort comprised under 700 healthy bone marrow donors. At the time of sampling, every cohort member was nominally healthy, though immune exposures that went unrecorded were likely present. The donor tested CMV seropositive and was one of the 289 seropositive cohort members. Every donor gave a peripheral blood sample, and the peripheral blood mononuclear cells from that sample were used for TCR beta sequencing. Genomic DNA was extracted from the blood cell samples with the Qiagen DNeasy Blood Extraction Kit. Library prep was done by the immunoSEQ multiplex PCR assay. The multiplex PCR relied on a mix of 60 forward primers for TCR Vbeta segments and 13 reverse primers for TCR Jbeta segments. The CDR3 region of rearranged TCR beta genes was amplified from genomic DNA by a multiplex PCR assay. Amplified TCR beta libraries were sequenced as 87-base-pair reads on the Illumina HiSeq System. In the paper's pipeline: Across the 700 or so repertoires, a later analysis counted 78 million or so unique TCR beta chains, 8.5 million to 12 million of which were shared by at least two donors. Raw reads were error-corrected and collapsed into unique sequences with a nearest-neighbor algorithm that merged closely related sequences to remove PCR and sequencing errors. Alignment of CDR3 sequences to IMGT reference sequences was used to assign V, D and J gene segments. For a sequence to be retained, at least a six-nucleotide match to both a V gene segment and a J gene segment was required. Rearrangements were classified as productive when the CDR3 lacked stop codons and remained in frame with V and J, and all other rearrangements were classified as non-productive. Following IMGT convention, CDR3 was defined as the stretch from the second conserved V-encoded cysteine to the conserved J-encoded phenylalanine. The earlier analysis of fewer than 700 of the donors excluded sequences that lacked an unambiguous match to a single V gene segment. An earlier analysis of a few hundred of the donors classified V segments as functional when productive rearrangements were above 56.7% and as segregating when the standard deviation between donors was above 5%. To diagnose cytomegalovirus status from the catalog of TCR beta chain sequences, a statistical classification framework was built. In a later analysis, V and J genes were assigned by comparing TCR nucleotide sequences against IMGT/GENE-DB human TR gene sequences. The TCRdist pipeline was used in a later analysis to assign CDR3 sequences and most-parsimonious VDJ recombination scenarios. A later analysis defined each TCR beta chain by its CDR3 amino acid sequence plus V-gene family, and excluded reads lacking a unique V-gene family. In a later analysis, approximately 590 highly shared, low-generation-probability nucleotide sequences were removed to address suspected cross-contamination and a sequencing artifact. In a later analysis, a clonal expansion index for each public chain was calculated from normalized within-repertoire ranks of inferred template counts. In a later analysis, generation probabilities were computed using a VDJ recombination model fitted to out-of-frame rearrangements, and the results were checked against IGoR. In a later analysis, hypergeometric tests were used to score TCR-TCR, TCR-HLA and TCR-CMV co-occurrence, with a repertoire-size bias correction applied to TCR pairs. False discovery rates were estimated in a later analysis by permuting HLA or CMV assignments 20 times. A later analysis grouped co-occurring TCRs with DBSCAN, adding TCRdist sequence similarity when clustering within HLA-allele-positive subsets. Repertoires with fewer than 30,000 or more than 120,000 public chains were left out of co-occurrence clustering, as were about 5 repertoires with anomalous nucleotide sharing. TCRdb carries this immuneACCESS record with in-frame sequences only. Its versions omit some clonotypes, under half of them owing to an unresolved V gene in the studies checked, with the rest unexplained. The D gene and trimming were derived from the DNA, and the V and J assignments and clone size from that table. The sample table holds about 190,000 clones, of which approximately 70% were seen once. The top ten clones comprise approximately 3.1% of the sample.

The sequence came from a woman in her 30s in good health and CMV-seropositive. The specimen was PBMCs.

CDR3 loop: CASRPGLNTGELFF. Here is the DNA: TGTGCCAGCAGGCCGGGACTTAACACCGGGGAGCTGTTTTTT. Recombination joined TRBV6-4 with TRBJ2-2, with a tentative D gene TRBD2 over 6 matching bases. From a lookup of the germline V gene, CDR1 and CDR2 are MRHNA and SNTAGT. The CDR3 sequence holds 14 residues, the cysteine and phenylalanine included. Only the CDR3 part of the read is kept: 42 bases, read in frame from the first base. Relative to germline, V is 6 bases shorter and J is 2 bases shorter, with 10 bases between their ends.